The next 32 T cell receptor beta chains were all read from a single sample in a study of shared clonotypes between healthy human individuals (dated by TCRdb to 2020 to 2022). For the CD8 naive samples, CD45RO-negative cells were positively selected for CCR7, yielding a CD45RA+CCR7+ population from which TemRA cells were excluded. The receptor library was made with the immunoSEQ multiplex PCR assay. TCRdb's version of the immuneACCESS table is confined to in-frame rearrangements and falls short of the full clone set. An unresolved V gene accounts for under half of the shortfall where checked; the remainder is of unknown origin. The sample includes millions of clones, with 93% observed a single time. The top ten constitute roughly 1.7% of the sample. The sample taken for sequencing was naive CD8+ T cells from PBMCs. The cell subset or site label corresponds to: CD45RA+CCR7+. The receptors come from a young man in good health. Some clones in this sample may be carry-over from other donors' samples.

The CDR3 is CASSVQTGSTDTQYF. CDR3 coding DNA: TGTGCCAGCAGCGTACAAACGGGGAGTACAGATACGCAGTATTTT. This chain connects TRBV11-1 to TRBJ2-3; D might be TRBD2 (5 bases). The CDR3 spans 15 residues. Germline values: CDR1 SGHAT, CDR2 FQDESV (reference sequence). Trimming cost V 5 bases and J 3 bases, with 15 bases left between them.

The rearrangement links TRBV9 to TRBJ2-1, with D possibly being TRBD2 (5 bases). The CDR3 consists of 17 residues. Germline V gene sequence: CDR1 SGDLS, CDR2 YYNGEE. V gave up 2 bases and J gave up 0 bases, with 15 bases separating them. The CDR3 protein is CASSVRREPSSYNEQFF. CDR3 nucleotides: TGTGCCAGCAGCGTGCGTCGGGAACCTAGCTCCTACAATGAGCAGTTCTTC.

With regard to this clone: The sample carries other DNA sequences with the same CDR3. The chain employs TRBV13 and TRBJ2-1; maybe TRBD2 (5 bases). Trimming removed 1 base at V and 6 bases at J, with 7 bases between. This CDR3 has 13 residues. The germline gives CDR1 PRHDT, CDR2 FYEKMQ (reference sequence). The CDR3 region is CASSLESGNEQFF. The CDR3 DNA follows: TGTGCCAGCAGCTTAGAGAGCGGCAATGAGCAGTTCTTC.

The CDR3 nucleotides read TGTGCCAGCAGTTTCAAGGGACTGGCGTCGAGAGCCAAAAACATTCAGTACTTC. As protein: CASSFKGLASRAKNIQYF. The rearrangement uses TRBV28 and TRBJ2-4; D possibly corresponds to TRBD2 (6 bases). The CDR3 is made up of 18 amino acids. Trimming left V 3 bases short and J 0 bases short, with 18 bases between. In germline, CDR1 is MDHEN, CDR2 SYDVKM.

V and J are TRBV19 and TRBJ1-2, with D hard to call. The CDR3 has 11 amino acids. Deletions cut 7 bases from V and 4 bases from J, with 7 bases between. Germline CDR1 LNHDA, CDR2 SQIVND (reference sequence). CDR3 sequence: CASTWFYGYTF. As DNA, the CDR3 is TGTGCCAGTACCTGGTTCTATGGCTACACCTTC.

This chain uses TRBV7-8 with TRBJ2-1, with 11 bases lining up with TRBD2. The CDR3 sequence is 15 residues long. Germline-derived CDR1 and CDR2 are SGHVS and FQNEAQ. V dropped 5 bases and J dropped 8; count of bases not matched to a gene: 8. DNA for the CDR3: TGTGCCAGCAGCGGTACTAGCGGGAGTGTCTATGAGCAGTTCTTC. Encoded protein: CASSGTSGSVYEQFF.

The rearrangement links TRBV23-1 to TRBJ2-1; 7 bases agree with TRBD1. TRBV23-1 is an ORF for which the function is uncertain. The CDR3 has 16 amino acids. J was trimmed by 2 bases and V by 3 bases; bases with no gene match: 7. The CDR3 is CASSHPTGDAYNEQFF. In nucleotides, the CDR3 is TGCGCCAGCAGTCACCCTACAGGGGATGCCTACAATGAGCAGTTCTTC.

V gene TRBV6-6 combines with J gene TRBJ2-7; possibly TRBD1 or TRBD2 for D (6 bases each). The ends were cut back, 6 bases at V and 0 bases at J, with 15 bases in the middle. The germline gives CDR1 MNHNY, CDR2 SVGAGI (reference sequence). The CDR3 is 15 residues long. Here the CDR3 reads CASSRRDKVSYEQYF. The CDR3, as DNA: TGTGCCAGCAGCCGGCGGGACAAAGTCTCCTACGAGCAGTACTTC.

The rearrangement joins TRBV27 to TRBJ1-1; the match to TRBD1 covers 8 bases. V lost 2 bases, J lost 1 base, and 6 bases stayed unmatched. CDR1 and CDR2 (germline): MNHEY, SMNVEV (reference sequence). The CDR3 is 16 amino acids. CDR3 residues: CASSLLGTGPNTEAFF. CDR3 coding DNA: TGTGCCAGCAGTTTACTCGGGACAGGCCCGAACACTGAAGCTTTCTTT.

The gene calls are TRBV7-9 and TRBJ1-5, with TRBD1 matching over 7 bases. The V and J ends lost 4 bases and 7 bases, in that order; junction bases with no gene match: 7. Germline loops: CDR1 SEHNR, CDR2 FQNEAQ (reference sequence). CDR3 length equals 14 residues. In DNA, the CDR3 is TGTGCCAGCAGCTCAACAGGGGTAGGACAGCCCCAGCATTTT. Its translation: CASSSTGVGQPQHF.

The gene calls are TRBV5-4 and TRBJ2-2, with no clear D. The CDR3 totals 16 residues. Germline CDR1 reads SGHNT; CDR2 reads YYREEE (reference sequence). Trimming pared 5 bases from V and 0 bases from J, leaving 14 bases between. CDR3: CASRLAADPNTGELFF. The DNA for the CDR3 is TGTGCCAGCAGACTGGCGGCGGATCCGAACACCGGGGAGCTGTTTTTT.

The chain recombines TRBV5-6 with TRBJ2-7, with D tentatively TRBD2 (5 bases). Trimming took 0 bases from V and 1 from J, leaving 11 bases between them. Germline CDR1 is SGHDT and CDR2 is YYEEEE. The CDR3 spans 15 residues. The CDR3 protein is CASSLEGVASYEQYF. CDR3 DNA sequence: TGTGCCAGCAGCTTGGAAGGAGTAGCGTCCTACGAGCAGTACTTC. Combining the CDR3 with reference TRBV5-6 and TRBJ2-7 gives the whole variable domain DAGVTQSPTHLIKTRGQQVTLRCSPKSGHDTVSWYQQALGQGPQFIFQYYEEEERQRGNFPDRFSGHQFPNYSSELNVNALLLGDSALYLCASSLEGVASYEQYFGPGTRLTVT.

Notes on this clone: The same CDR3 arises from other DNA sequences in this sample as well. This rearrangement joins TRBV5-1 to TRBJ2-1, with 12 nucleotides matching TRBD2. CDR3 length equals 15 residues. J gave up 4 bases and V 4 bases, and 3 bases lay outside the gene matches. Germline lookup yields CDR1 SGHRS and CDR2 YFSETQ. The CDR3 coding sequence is TGCGCCAGCAGCCTGACTAGCGGGAGTTACAATGAGCAGTTCTTC. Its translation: CASSLTSGSYNEQFF.

As DNA, the CDR3 is TGTGCCAGCAGTCATTTCCGGGACAGAACTAATGAAAAACTGTTTTTT. Translating it yields CASSHFRDRTNEKLFF. The chain recombines TRBV28 with TRBJ1-4; 7 nucleotides match TRBD1. Germline CDR1 is MDHEN and CDR2 is SYDVKM. The J segment lost 1 base and the V segment lost 5 bases, leaving 7 bases of the junction unmatched. This CDR3 has 16 amino acids.

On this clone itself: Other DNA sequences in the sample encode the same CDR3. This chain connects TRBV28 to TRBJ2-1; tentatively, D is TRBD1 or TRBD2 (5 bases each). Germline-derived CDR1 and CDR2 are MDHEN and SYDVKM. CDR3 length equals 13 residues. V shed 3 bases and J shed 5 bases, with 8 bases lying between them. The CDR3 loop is CASSFLGDNEQFF. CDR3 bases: TGTGCCAGCAGTTTTCTGGGGGACAATGAGCAGTTCTTC.

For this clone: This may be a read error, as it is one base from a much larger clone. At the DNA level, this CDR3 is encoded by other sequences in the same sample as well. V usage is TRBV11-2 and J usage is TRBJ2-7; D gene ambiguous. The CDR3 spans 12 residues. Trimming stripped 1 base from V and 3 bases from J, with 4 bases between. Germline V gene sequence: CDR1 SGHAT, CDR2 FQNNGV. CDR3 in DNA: TGTGCCAGCAGCTTAGTCGTCTACGAGCAGTACTTC. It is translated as CASSLVVYEQYF.

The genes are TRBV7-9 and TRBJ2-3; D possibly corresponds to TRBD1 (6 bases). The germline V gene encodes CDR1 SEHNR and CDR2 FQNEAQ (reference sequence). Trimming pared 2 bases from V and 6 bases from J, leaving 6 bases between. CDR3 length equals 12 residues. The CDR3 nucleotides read TGTGCCAGCAGCTTAACAGGGGATACGCAGTATTTT. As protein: CASSLTGDTQYF.

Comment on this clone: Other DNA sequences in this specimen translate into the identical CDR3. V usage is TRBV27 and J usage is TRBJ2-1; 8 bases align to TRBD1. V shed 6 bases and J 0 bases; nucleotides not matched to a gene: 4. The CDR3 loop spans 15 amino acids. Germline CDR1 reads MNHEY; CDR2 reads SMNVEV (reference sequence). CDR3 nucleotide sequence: TGTGCCAGCAGCCTTGGACAGGGCTCCTACAATGAGCAGTTCTTC. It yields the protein CASSLGQGSYNEQFF.

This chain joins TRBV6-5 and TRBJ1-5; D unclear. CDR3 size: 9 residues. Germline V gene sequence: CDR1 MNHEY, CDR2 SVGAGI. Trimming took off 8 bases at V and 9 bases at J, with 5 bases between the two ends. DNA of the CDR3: TGTGCCAGCTCGCCGCCCCAGCATTTT. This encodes CASSPPQHF.

CDR3 amino acids: CASSESEGTNTGELFF. Here the CDR3 DNA reads TGTGCCAGCAGTGAATCCGAGGGAACAAACACCGGGGAGCTGTTTTTT. The chain has TRBV25-1 and TRBJ2-2, with D possibly being TRBD2 (5 bases). The CDR3 totals 16 residues. The germline V and J ends were trimmed by 1 base and 2 bases, with 11 bases remaining between them. CDR1 MGHDK and CDR2 SYGVNS come from the germline V gene.

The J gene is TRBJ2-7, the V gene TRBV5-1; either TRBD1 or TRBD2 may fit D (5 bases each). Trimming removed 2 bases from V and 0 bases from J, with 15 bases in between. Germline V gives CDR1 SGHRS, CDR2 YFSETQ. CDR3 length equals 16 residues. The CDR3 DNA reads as TGCGCCAGCAGCTTAGACGGGACGGTGAGCTCCTACGAGCAGTACTTC. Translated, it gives CASSLDGTVSSYEQYF.

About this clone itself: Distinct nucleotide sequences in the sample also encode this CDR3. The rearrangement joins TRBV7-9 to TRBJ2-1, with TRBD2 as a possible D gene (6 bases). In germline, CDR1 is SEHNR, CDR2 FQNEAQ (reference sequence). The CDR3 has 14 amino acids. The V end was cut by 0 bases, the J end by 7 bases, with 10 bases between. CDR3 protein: CASSLAGGPNEQFF. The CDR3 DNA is TGTGCCAGCAGCTTAGCGGGAGGCCCAAATGAGCAGTTCTTC.

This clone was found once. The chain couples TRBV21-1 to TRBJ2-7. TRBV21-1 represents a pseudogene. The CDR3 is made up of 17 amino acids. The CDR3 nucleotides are TGTGCCAGCAGCAAACCGCCGGATTCTTGGACCAACTACGAGCAGTACTTC. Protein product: CASSKPPDSWTNYEQYF.

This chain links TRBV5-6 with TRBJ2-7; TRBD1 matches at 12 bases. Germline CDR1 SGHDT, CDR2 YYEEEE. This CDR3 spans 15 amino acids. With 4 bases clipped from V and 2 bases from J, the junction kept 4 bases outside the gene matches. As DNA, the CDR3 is TGTGCCAGCAGCCGGGACAGGGGGCTTACCTACGAGCAGTACTTC. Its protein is CASSRDRGLTYEQYF. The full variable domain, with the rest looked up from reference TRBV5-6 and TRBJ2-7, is DAGVTQSPTHLIKTRGQQVTLRCSPKSGHDTVSWYQQALGQGPQFIFQYYEEEERQRGNFPDRFSGHQFPNYSSELNVNALLLGDSALYLCASSRDRGLTYEQYFGPGTRLTVT.

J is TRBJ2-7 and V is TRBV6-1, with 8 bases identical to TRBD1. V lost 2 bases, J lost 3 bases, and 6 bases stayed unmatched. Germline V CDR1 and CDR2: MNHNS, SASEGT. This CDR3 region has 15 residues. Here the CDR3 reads CASSEIGTGLYEQYF. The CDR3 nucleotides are TGTGCCAGCAGTGAAATCGGGACAGGACTCTACGAGCAGTACTTC.

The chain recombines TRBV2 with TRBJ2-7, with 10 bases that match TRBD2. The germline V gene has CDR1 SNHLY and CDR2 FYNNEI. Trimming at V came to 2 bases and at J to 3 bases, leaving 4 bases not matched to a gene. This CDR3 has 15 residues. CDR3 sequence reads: CASSESASGSYEQYF. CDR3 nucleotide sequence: TGTGCCAGCAGTGAATCGGCTAGCGGGAGCTACGAGCAGTACTTC.

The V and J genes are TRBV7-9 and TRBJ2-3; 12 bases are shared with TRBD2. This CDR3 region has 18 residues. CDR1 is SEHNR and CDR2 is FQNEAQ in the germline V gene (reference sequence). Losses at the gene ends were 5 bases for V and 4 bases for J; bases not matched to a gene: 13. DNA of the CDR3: TGTGCCAGCAGCCCAGGGACTAGCGGGCAACAGAGGGCAGATACGCAGTATTTT. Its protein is CASSPGTSGQQRADTQYF.

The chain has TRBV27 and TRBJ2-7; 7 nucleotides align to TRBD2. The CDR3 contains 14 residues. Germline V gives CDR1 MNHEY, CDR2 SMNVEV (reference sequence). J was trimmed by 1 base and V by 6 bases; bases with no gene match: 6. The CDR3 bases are TGTGCCAGCAGATTACAAGCGGGGTCCTACGAGCAGTACTTC. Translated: CASRLQAGSYEQYF.

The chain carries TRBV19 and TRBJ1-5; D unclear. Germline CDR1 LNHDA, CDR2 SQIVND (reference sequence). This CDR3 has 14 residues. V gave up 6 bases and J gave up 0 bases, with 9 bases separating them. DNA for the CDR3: TGTGCCAGTAGCCAACTGCTTAGCAATCAGCCCCAGCATTTT. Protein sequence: CASSQLLSNQPQHF. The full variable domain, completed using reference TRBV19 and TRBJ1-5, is DGGITQSPKYLFRKEGQNVTLSCEQNLNHDAMYWYRQDPGQGLRLIYYSQIVNDFQKGDIAEGYSVSREKKESFPLTVTSAQKNPTAFYLCASSQLLSNQPQHFGDGTRLSIL.

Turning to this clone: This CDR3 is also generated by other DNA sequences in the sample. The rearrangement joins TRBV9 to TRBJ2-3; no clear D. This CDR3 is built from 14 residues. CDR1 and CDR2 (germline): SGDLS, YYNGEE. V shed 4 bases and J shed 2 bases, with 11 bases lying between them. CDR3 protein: CASSPPLSTDTQYF. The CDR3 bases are TGTGCCAGCAGCCCCCCCCTCTCCACAGATACGCAGTATTTT.

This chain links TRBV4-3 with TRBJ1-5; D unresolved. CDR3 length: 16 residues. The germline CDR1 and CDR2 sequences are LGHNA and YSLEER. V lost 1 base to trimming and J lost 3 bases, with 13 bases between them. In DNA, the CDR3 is TGCGCCAGCAGCCAAGCTCTCGGGAGGGACAATCAGCCCCAGCATTTT. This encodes CASSQALGRDNQPQHF.

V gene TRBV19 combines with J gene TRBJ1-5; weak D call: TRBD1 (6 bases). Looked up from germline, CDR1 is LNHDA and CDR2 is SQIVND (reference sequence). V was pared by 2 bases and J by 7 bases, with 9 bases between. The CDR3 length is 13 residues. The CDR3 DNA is TGTGCCAGTAGTATATATGGGGGCCAGCCCCAGCATTTT. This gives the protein CASSIYGGQPQHF.